The present TCR beta chain was sequenced within a study of blood T cell repertoires in COVID-19. Overall study: Sample material is recorded as cDNA or gDNA derived from T cells, B-cell-depleted T cells, or PBMCs.

The CDR3 is made up of 14 amino acids. Looked up from germline, CDR1 is LGHDT and CDR2 is YNNKEL (reference sequence). V dropped 6 bases and J dropped 3; count of bases not matched to a gene: 3. Authors' analysis steps: From reference gene primer amplification, estimates of nucleated cell counts were derived. Produced via immunoSEQ multiplex PCR; TCRdb's table is partial and in-frame only. V, J and clone size reflect that table, while D and trimming were determined from the DNA. The sample consists of about 95,000 clones, roughly 76% of them appearing once. Patients of the Seattle cohort, enrolled during active infection, were followed longitudinally.

This chain links TRBV3-1 (or the pseudogene TRBV3-2) with TRBJ2-7; 12 bases are a match to TRBD2. Sequencing was performed on peripheral blood. This receptor was taken from an elderly man with COVID-19, enrolled during active disease. In DNA form, the CDR3 reads TGTGCCAGCAGTCCGACTAGCGGGAGCTACGAGCAGTACTTC. It codes for CASSPTSGSYEQYF.